This passage covers 9 T cell receptor beta chains from one sample sequenced in a study of shared clonotypes between healthy human individuals. Data came from immunoSEQ multiplex PCR; TCRdb stores just in-frame clones and leaves some out. The table records some 1,100,000 clones, 75% to 80% of them present only once. The sequencing input was memory CD4+ T cells from PBMCs. The subset denotes: CD45RA-negative fraction. The receptors shown here come from a man between 18 and 35 years old in good health. Some clones in this sample may be carry-over from other donors' samples.

This clone turned up a few times. The DNA for the CDR3 is TGTGCCAGTAGCGAAAGACGGACAAAGAATGAAAAACTGTTTTTT. It is translated as CASSERRTKNEKLFF. This chain connects TRBV19 to TRBJ1-4; perhaps TRBD1 as D (5 bases). V was trimmed by 6 bases and J by 5 bases, leaving 16 bases between them. Germline lookup yields CDR1 LNHDA and CDR2 SQIVND (reference sequence). The CDR3 runs to 15 residues.

This clone has a single count. CDR3 nucleotide sequence: TGTGCCAGCAGTTCCCCAGGGGGTTTTAGGAACACTGAAGCTTTCTTT. It is translated as CASSSPGGFRNTEAFF. V gene TRBV28 combines with J gene TRBJ1-1, with TRBD1 identical over 7 bases. CDR1 is MDHEN and CDR2 is SYDVKM in the germline V gene. The CDR3 runs to 16 residues. With V trimmed by 4 bases and J by 1 base, 9 bases remained unmatched. The whole variable domain, remainder taken from reference TRBV28 and TRBJ1-1, is DVKVTQSSRYLVKRTGEKVFLECVQDMDHENMFWYRQDPGLGLRLIYFSYDVKMKEKGDIPEGYSVSREKKERFSLILESASTNQTSMYLCASSSPGGFRNTEAFFGQGTRLTVV.

V gene TRBV9 combines with J gene TRBJ2-2, with 10 bases matching TRBD1. CDR3 size: 17 residues. Germline lookup yields CDR1 SGDLS and CDR2 YYNGEE. The junction had 7 bases not matched to a gene; V was cut back by 4 bases and J by 1 base. CDR3 in DNA: TGTGCCAGCAGCCCCCGGACAGGGGGACTGAACACCGGGGAGCTGTTTTTT. Translation: CASSPRTGGLNTGELFF.

The table lists this clone with a few counts. Since a much larger clone is just one base distant, this may be a read error. V and J are TRBV6-6 and TRBJ1-3; the D gene is possibly TRBD1 (6 bases). CDR1 is MNHNY, CDR2 SVGAGI, per germline (reference sequence). CDR3 length: 14 amino acids. V was pared by 6 bases and J by 0 bases, with 9 bases between. CDR3 nucleotides: TGTGCCAGCAGCCGGGACAACTCTGGAAACACCATATATTTT. Its protein is CASSRDNSGNTIYF.

This clone was detected a few times. This chain links TRBV7-2 with TRBJ2-1, with TRBD2 as a possible D gene (6 bases). Trimming took 4 bases from V and 3 from J, leaving 10 bases between them. The CDR3 is 14 residues long. Germline-derived CDR1 and CDR2 are SGHTA and FQGNSA. The CDR3 is CASSYSGLYNEQFF. DNA of the CDR3: TGTGCCAGCAGCTACAGCGGGCTCTACAATGAGCAGTTCTTC.

This clone came up a few times. The CDR3 is CASGGQAGGYTF. The CDR3 DNA reads TGCGCCAGCGGCGGACAGGCTGGCGGCTACACCTTC. The rearrangement links TRBV5-1 to TRBJ1-2; 7 bases align to TRBD1. The CDR3 length is 12 residues. J gave up 8 bases and V 7 bases, and 8 bases lay outside the gene matches. Germline CDR1 reads SGHRS; CDR2 reads YFSETQ.

V is TRBV29-1 and J is TRBJ2-2, with 8 bases matching TRBD2. J lost 6 bases, V lost 5 bases, and 11 bases had no gene match. The germline V gene encodes CDR1 SQVTM and CDR2 ANQGSEA. The CDR3 totals 15 residues. CDR3 in DNA: TGCAGCGTTTTTCGGGAGGGCTTATGGTCCGGGGAGCTGTTTTTT. Its protein product is CSVFREGLWSGELFF.

This clone was counted a single time. The V call is TRBV6-6, the J call TRBJ1-4, with 7 bases matching TRBD1. CDR1 is MNHNY and CDR2 is SVGAGI in the germline V gene (reference sequence). V lost 6 bases and J lost 10; bases outside the gene matches: 8. This CDR3 is built from 13 residues. The CDR3 bases are TGTGCCAGCAGCTTCCAGGGGGGAGGAAAACTGTTTTTT. Its protein is CASSFQGGGKLFF.

The J gene is TRBJ2-5, the V gene TRBV5-4; D perhaps matches TRBD2 (5 bases). Germline assignment: CDR1 SGHNT and CDR2 YYREEE (reference sequence). The CDR3 contains 13 residues. Trimming stripped 4 bases from V and 5 bases from J, with 12 bases between. CDR3 loop: CASSPGVLETQYF. CDR3 nucleotides: TGTGCCAGCAGCCCCGGGGTGTTGGAGACCCAGTACTTC.